Listed below are T cell receptor beta chains from one sample, sequenced in a study of cytomegalovirus exposure and HLA in healthy donors. TCRdb keeps only in-frame clones here, not all; method: immunoSEQ multiplex PCR. The sample contains about 59,000 clones, 65% to 80% of which appear only once. The specimen was PBMCs. Receptors originate from a man younger than 45 in good health and CMV-seropositive. The CDR3 runs from the conserved cysteine through the conserved F or W. Fields, in order: V gene, D gene, J gene, CDR3 length, clone size, CDR3 DNA, CDR3 protein. A D gene is named only where the DNA matches it firmly. Size is omitted from some rows. Given values are once, few, many or a class for expanded clones.

V gene: TRBV29-1
D gene: -
J gene: TRBJ1-1
CDR3 length: 13
clone size: -
CDR3 DNA: TGCAGCGTTAAGGGGAAGGTTTCTTGGAGAGCTTTCTTT
CDR3 protein: CSVKGKVSWRAFF

V gene: TRBV7-2
D gene: -
J gene: TRBJ1-1
CDR3 length: 14
clone size: -
CDR3 DNA: TGTGCCAGCAGCTTGGACAGCTCTAACACTGAAGCTTTCTTT
CDR3 protein: CASSLDSSNTEAFF

V gene: TRBV9
D gene: -
J gene: TRBJ2-1
CDR3 length: 16
clone size: -
CDR3 DNA: TGTGCCAGCAGCGAAAGGAATAGCGGCCAATACAATGAGCAGTTCTTC
CDR3 protein: CASSERNSGQYNEQFF

V gene: TRBV5-1
D gene: TRBD2
J gene: TRBJ2-3
CDR3 length: 15
clone size: -
CDR3 DNA: TGCGCCAGCAGCTTCCTAGCGGGGGGCACAGATACGCAGTATTTT
CDR3 protein: CASSFLAGGTDTQYF

V gene: TRBV7-9
D gene: -
J gene: TRBJ1-1
CDR3 length: 12
clone size: -
CDR3 DNA: TGTTCCAGCAGCGGCGGGGGCACTGAAGCTTTCTTT
CDR3 protein: CSSSGGGTEAFF

V gene: TRBV20-1
D gene: -
J gene: TRBJ1-1
CDR3 length: 11
clone size: -
CDR3 DNA: TGCAGTGCTGAGGGGGTTACTGAAGCTTTCTTT
CDR3 protein: CSAEGVTEAFF

V gene: TRBV28
D gene: -
J gene: TRBJ2-7
CDR3 length: 13
clone size: -
CDR3 DNA: TGTGCCACCCTGGAGGGGGCCCCCTACGAGCAGTACTTC
CDR3 protein: CATLEGAPYEQYF

V gene: TRBV5-4
D gene: TRBD1
J gene: TRBJ1-1
CDR3 length: 14
clone size: few
CDR3 DNA: TGTGCCAGCAGCGTGTGGACAGGGGGCACTGAAGCTTTCTTT
CDR3 protein: CASSVWTGGTEAFF

V gene: TRBV6-6
D gene: -
J gene: TRBJ1-1
CDR3 length: 13
clone size: -
CDR3 DNA: TGTGCCAGCATCCCGACAGGGAACACTGAAGCTTTCTTT
CDR3 protein: CASIPTGNTEAFF

V gene: TRBV19
D gene: TRBD1
J gene: TRBJ1-1
CDR3 length: 14
clone size: -
CDR3 DNA: TGTGCCAGTCCTACCTCGGGACAGTGGACTGAAGCTTTCTTT
CDR3 protein: CASPTSGQWTEAFF

V gene: TRBV5-4
D gene: -
J gene: TRBJ1-2
CDR3 length: 16
clone size: -
CDR3 DNA: TGTGCCAGCAGCTGGGGCGGGGGAGACCCAAACTATGGCTACACCTTC
CDR3 protein: CASSWGGGDPNYGYTF

V gene: TRBV5-1
D gene: -
J gene: TRBJ1-2
CDR3 length: 17
clone size: -
CDR3 DNA: TGCGCCAGCACCCCGGACCCGGACAGAATTTGGTCCTATGGCTACACCTTC
CDR3 protein: CASTPDPDRIWSYGYTF

V gene: TRBV19
D gene: -
J gene: TRBJ1-5
CDR3 length: 15
clone size: -
CDR3 DNA: TGTGCCAGTAGTATTGGGCAGGGTTTTGATCAGCCCCAGCATTTT
CDR3 protein: CASSIGQGFDQPQHF

V gene: TRBV28
D gene: -
J gene: TRBJ1-6
CDR3 length: 18
clone size: -
CDR3 DNA: TGTGCCAGCAGCCCCCGCCGGCCAGTGGCCGGGGTCGGATCACCCCTCCACTTT
CDR3 protein: CASSPRRPVAGVGSPLHF

V gene: TRBV12-2
D gene: -
J gene: TRBJ1-4
CDR3 length: 16
clone size: -
CDR3 DNA: TGTGCAAGTCGCTCGAACAGAACAGGGGTTGGTGAAAAACTGTTTTTT
CDR3 protein: CASRSNRTGVGEKLFF

V gene: TRBV4-3
D gene: TRBD1
J gene: TRBJ2-1
CDR3 length: 17
clone size: few
CDR3 DNA: TGCGCCAGCAGCCAAGATCGAGGACAGGGGGTCCGCAATGAGCAGTTCTTC
CDR3 protein: CASSQDRGQGVRNEQFF

V gene: TRBV28
D gene: TRBD1
J gene: TRBJ2-7
CDR3 length: 16
clone size: -
CDR3 DNA: TGTGCCAGCAGGCAACCCGGGACAGGGGTAGCCTACGAGCAGTACTTC
CDR3 protein: CASRQPGTGVAYEQYF

V gene: TRBV7-3
D gene: TRBD1
J gene: TRBJ2-2
CDR3 length: 14
clone size: -
CDR3 DNA: TGTGCCAGCAGCGGGACAGGGCCGCCCGGGGAGCTGTTTTTT
CDR3 protein: CASSGTGPPGELFF

V gene: TRBV6-5
D gene: -
J gene: TRBJ1-1
CDR3 length: 14
clone size: few
CDR3 DNA: TGTGCCAGCACCCCGAGGGGGTTCCGAACTGAAGCTTTCTTT
CDR3 protein: CASTPRGFRTEAFF

V gene: TRBV6-4
D gene: TRBD2
J gene: TRBJ2-1
CDR3 length: 14
clone size: -
CDR3 DNA: TGTGCCAGCAGTGAAAGCGGGGGGGCAAATGAGCAGTTCTTC
CDR3 protein: CASSESGGANEQFF

V gene: TRBV5-6
D gene: TRBD2
J gene: TRBJ2-1
CDR3 length: 13
clone size: few
CDR3 DNA: TGTGCCAGCAGCCAAACGGGGGGGGGTGAGCAGTTCTTC
CDR3 protein: CASSQTGGGEQFF

V gene: TRBV28
D gene: -
J gene: TRBJ1-1
CDR3 length: 14
clone size: -
CDR3 DNA: TGTGCCAGCAGTTTGACAGTTCGGAACACTGAAGCTTTCTTT
CDR3 protein: CASSLTVRNTEAFF

V gene: TRBV5-4
D gene: TRBD2
J gene: TRBJ2-5
CDR3 length: 14
clone size: -
CDR3 DNA: TGTGCCAGCAGCTCGCGGGGGGGCGGTGAGACCCAGTACTTC
CDR3 protein: CASSSRGGGETQYF